This T cell receptor beta chain was obtained from a study of blood T cell repertoires in COVID-19. The germline gives CDR1 LGHDT, CDR2 YNNKEL (reference sequence). This CDR3 is 12 amino acids long. V lost 0 bases and J 12 bases, leaving 9 bases between the germline ends. The protocol was immunoSEQ multiplex PCR, while the TCRdb copy is restricted to in-frame clones and leaves out a portion. The sample lists approximately 350,000 clones, roughly 87% occurring once. The sequenced sample consisted of PBMCs or T cells enriched from blood (not recorded which). This TCR was recovered from a woman aged 25 to 39 who had recovered from COVID-19. J is TRBJ2-1 and V is TRBV3-1 (or the pseudogene TRBV3-2), with D tentatively TRBD2 (6 bases). CDR3 sequence reads: CASSQDGGLQFF. The DNA of the CDR3 is TGTGCCAGCAGCCAAGATGGGGGGTTGCAGTTCTTC.